Many counts were recorded for the clone carrying this T cell receptor beta chain. What it recognizes is unknown. 5'RACE with 10-nucleotide random UMIs generated the cDNA. The yield of each sequencing run was over 160 million TCR-beta sequences from 15-18 subjects. TCRdb passed the 5' RACE reads through MiXCR, listing each CDR3 protein once. The sample consists of around 64,000 distinct CDR3 sequences, more than 3% of them appearing once. This specimen belongs to a study of neurological immune-mediated disorders. V gave up 4 bases and J gave up 3 bases; unmatched junction bases: 6. Germline V gene data show CDR1 as DFQATT and CDR2 as SNEGSKA (reference sequence). The length of the CDR3 is 13 residues. Study outcomes and limitations: Among 34 multiple sclerosis patients, 18 had repertoires that phylogenetic grouping placed in one related-CDR3 cluster, a possible signature. Among expanded clones, no CDR3 amino acid sequences were shared across subjects, a pattern suggesting private repertoires in all groups.

This chain joins TRBV20-1 and TRBJ2-7; 7 bases line up with TRBD1. The source is a woman in her forties or fifties with multiple sclerosis. Material: PBMCs. The CDR3: CSANTGALYEQYV. CDR3 in DNA: TGCAGTGCTAACACAGGGGCCCTCTACGAGCAGTACGTC.